The 17 T cell receptor beta chains given below trace back to one sample, sequenced in a study of cytomegalovirus exposure and HLA in healthy donors (dated by TCRdb to the late 2010s). The library was made by the immunoSEQ multiplex PCR assay. The multiplex PCR relied on a mix of 60 forward primers for TCR Vbeta segments and 13 reverse primers for TCR Jbeta segments. TCRdb retrieved this table from immuneACCESS and kept in-frame rearrangements only. Not all clones are present; in checked studies, unresolved V genes account for under half, and no reason is known for the remainder. The sample has about 88,000 clones on record, 85% to 90% of them singletons. The ten largest account for about 2.3% of the sample. The source material was PBMCs. The receptors come from a young man in good health and CMV-seronegative.

Regarding this clone: The same CDR3 can be traced to other DNA sequences in this sample. The chain links TRBV6-4 to TRBJ2-1; TRBD2 aligns across 7 bases. This CDR3 has 15 residues. The germline V gene encodes CDR1 MRHNA and CDR2 SNTAGT. V lost 4 bases, J lost 3 bases, and 6 bases stayed unmatched. In DNA form, the CDR3 reads TGTGCCAGCAGTGTTTTAGCGGGCAGCTACAATGAGCAGTTCTTC. Residues: CASSVLAGSYNEQFF.

The rearrangement uses TRBV18 and TRBJ1-1; D call uncertain. The V end was cut by 2 bases, the J end by 4 bases, with 8 bases between. Germline-derived CDR1 and CDR2 are KGHSH and LQKENI. This CDR3 contains 13 residues. In nucleotides, the CDR3 is TGTGCCAGCTCACCAGTCGGAGTCACTGAAGCTTTCTTT. It is translated as CASSPVGVTEAFF.

The V and J genes are TRBV19 and TRBJ2-5; D might be TRBD2 (5 bases). Trimming took 9 bases from V and 5 from J, leaving 10 bases between them. Germline V lookup: CDR1 LNHDA, CDR2 SQIVND (reference sequence). This CDR3 comprises 11 residues. CDR3 in amino acids: CASLLGETQYF. The DNA of the CDR3 is TGTGCCAGCCTACTAGGGGAGACCCAGTACTTC.

The gene calls are TRBV6-1 and TRBJ2-7, with a tentative D call TRBD1 (6 bases). The CDR3 sequence is 12 residues long. Germline V CDR1 and CDR2: MNHNS, SASEGT. V was clipped by 6 bases and J by 2 bases, with 8 bases between them. CDR3 DNA: TGTGCCAGCAGAAGGGGGACCTACGAGCAGTACTTC. Residues: CASRRGTYEQYF.

V gene TRBV11-2 combines with J gene TRBJ1-1; 8 bases match TRBD1. Unmatched junction bases numbered 1, after V lost 3 bases and J lost 1 base. CDR3 length: 14 amino acids. The V gene's germline CDR1 is SGHAT and CDR2 FQNNGV. The CDR3 spells CASSFDRGNTEAFF. The CDR3 DNA follows: TGTGCCAGCAGCTTTGACAGGGGGAACACTGAAGCTTTCTTT.

This chain connects TRBV29-1 to TRBJ2-2; TRBD2 matches at 7 bases. After removal of 4 bases from V and 5 bases from J, the junction contained 16 bases not matched to a gene. This CDR3 contains 17 residues. Germline V gene data show CDR1 as SQVTM and CDR2 as ANQGSEA. The CDR3 reads CSVVTSAGPWGTGELFF. CDR3 DNA: TGCAGCGTTGTTACTAGCGCCGGTCCCTGGGGGACCGGGGAGCTGTTTTTT.

The CDR3 reads CASSETAYGYTF. CDR3 bases: TGTGCCAGTAGTGAGACAGCCTATGGCTACACCTTC. This chain joins TRBV19 and TRBJ1-2; D is perhaps TRBD1 (5 bases). Trimming cost V 5 bases and J 4 bases, with 8 bases left between them. The CDR3 extends over 12 amino acids. Germline V gene sequence: CDR1 LNHDA, CDR2 SQIVND (reference sequence). Drawing the rest from reference TRBV19 and TRBJ1-2, the complete variable domain is DGGITQSPKYLFRKEGQNVTLSCEQNLNHDAMYWYRQDPGQGLRLIYYSQIVNDFQKGDIAEGYSVSREKKESFPLTVTSAQKNPTAFYLCASSETAYGYTFGSGTRLTVV.

The V and J genes are TRBV29-1 and TRBJ2-7, with no clear D. V lost 5 bases to trimming and J lost 0 bases, with 11 bases between them. The CDR3 contains 13 residues. Germline V lookup: CDR1 SQVTM, CDR2 ANQGSEA. The CDR3 loop is CSVSGGPSYEQYF. The CDR3 region has the DNA TGCAGCGTTTCCGGCGGCCCCTCCTACGAGCAGTACTTC.

This clone appeared once. The gene calls are TRBV18 and TRBJ2-2; D is perhaps TRBD1 (5 bases). Trimming removed 4 bases at V and 3 bases at J, with 9 bases between. This CDR3 is built from 14 residues. CDR1 is KGHSH, CDR2 LQKENI, per germline. CDR3 protein: CASSHSQDTGELFF. In nucleotides, the CDR3 is TGTGCCAGCTCACACTCACAGGACACCGGGGAGCTGTTTTTT.

In this sample, this clone turned up a few times. The J gene is TRBJ1-2, the V gene TRBV15, with 9 bases that match TRBD1. J lost 5 bases, V lost 1 base, and 14 bases had no gene match. Germline V gives CDR1 LNHNV, CDR2 YYDKDF (reference sequence). This CDR3 has 18 amino acids. The CDR3 region is CATSRAQPRDRAEYGYTF. The DNA for the CDR3 is TGTGCCACCAGCAGAGCCCAACCCCGGGACAGGGCGGAATATGGCTACACCTTC.

The chain joins TRBV7-2 to TRBJ2-7; D is ambiguous. The V end lost 5 bases, the J end lost 3 bases, and 11 bases lay between the germline ends. This CDR3 contains 13 residues. Germline loops: CDR1 SGHTA, CDR2 FQGNSA. The CDR3 nucleotides are TGTGCCAGCAGCATAAAGCCCGACTACGAGCAGTACTTC. It encodes CASSIKPDYEQYF.

This chain joins TRBV27 and TRBJ2-1; TRBD2 matches 13 bases. J was trimmed by 4 bases and V by 5 bases; bases with no gene match: 8. This CDR3 comprises 17 residues. CDR1 is MNHEY, CDR2 SMNVEV, per germline (reference sequence). The CDR3 DNA reads as TGTGCCAGCAGTCCAACTGGGACTAGCGGGATGTACAATGAGCAGTTCTTC. The encoded protein is CASSPTGTSGMYNEQFF.

This clone appeared a single time. V and J are TRBV6-1 and TRBJ2-2; D might be TRBD2 (6 bases). The CDR3 totals 16 residues. Germline CDR1 MNHNS, CDR2 SASEGT. V lost 3 bases, J lost 7 bases, and 18 bases lay in between. The CDR3, as DNA: TGTGCCAGCAGTGAGAGGTGGTTAGGAGGGTACGGGGAGCTGTTTTTT. It translates to CASSERWLGGYGELFF.

The chain links TRBV6-1 to TRBJ1-5, with D possibly being TRBD1 (6 bases). The germline V gene encodes CDR1 MNHNS and CDR2 SASEGT. Trimming took 6 bases from V and 1 from J, leaving 13 bases between them. The CDR3 is made up of 15 amino acids. Here the CDR3 reads CASRGTGNSNQPQHF. CDR3 sequence (DNA): TGTGCCAGCAGGGGAACAGGGAACAGCAATCAGCCCCAGCATTTT.

J is TRBJ1-6 and V is TRBV4-3; D uncertain. Germline V gene data show CDR1 as LGHNA and CDR2 as YSLEER. V lost 0 bases and J 7 bases, leaving 4 bases between the germline ends. CDR3 size: 13 residues. In DNA form, the CDR3 reads TGCGCCAGCAGCCAAGATCCGAATTCACCCCTCCACTTT. The encoded protein is CASSQDPNSPLHF.

The chain is built from TRBV6-1 and TRBJ2-7, with TRBD1 as a possible D gene (6 bases). The V end lost 7 bases, the J end lost 2 bases, and 12 bases lay between the germline ends. The CDR3 consists of 13 residues. Germline CDR1 is MNHNS and CDR2 is SASEGT. The CDR3 sequence is CASNRAPTYEQYF. CDR3 bases: TGTGCCAGCAACAGGGCACCGACCTACGAGCAGTACTTC.

This sequence joins TRBV19 and TRBJ2-5; 9 bases are a match to TRBD1. Germline CDR1 is LNHDA and CDR2 is SQIVND (reference sequence). Trimming cost V 7 bases and J 5 bases; bases outside gene matches: 8. CDR3 length: 14 residues. CDR3 sequence: CASTTTGGLETQYF. For the CDR3, the DNA is TGTGCCAGTACCACGACAGGGGGGCTTGAGACCCAGTACTTC.